These 11 T cell receptor beta chains originate from one sample sequenced in a study of blood T cell repertoires in COVID-19. Sequencing used immunoSEQ multiplex PCR; TCRdb keeps in-frame clones, though not all of them. This sample has over 200,000 clones, with 75% to 90% found just once. Sequenced sample: peripheral blood. The receptors here all came from a human donor in a cohort sampled during active COVID-19.

To note about this clone: This may be a read error, as it is one base from a much larger clone. The chain couples TRBV28 to TRBJ2-7, with D hard to call. V lost 5 bases, J lost 0 bases, and 5 bases lay in between. Germline V lookup: CDR1 MDHEN, CDR2 SYDVKM. This CDR3 spans 12 amino acids. The CDR3 DNA reads TGTGCCAGCAGTCCAATCTCCTACGAGCAGTACTTC. It specifies CASSPISYEQYF.

The chain carries TRBV18 and TRBJ2-7; 9 bases line up with TRBD1. Germline CDR1 KGHSH, CDR2 LQKENI. The V segment lost 9 bases and the J segment 5 bases; nucleotides outside the gene matches: 8. The CDR3 has 13 residues. DNA for the CDR3: TGTGCCAGTGCGGACAGGGGAATCGACGAGCAGTACTTC. Translation: CASADRGIDEQYF.

The gene calls are TRBV28 and TRBJ2-7, with D perhaps TRBD1 (5 bases). Germline V gives CDR1 MDHEN, CDR2 SYDVKM. The V end was cut by 6 bases, the J end by 7 bases, with 13 bases between. The CDR3 loop spans 12 amino acids. CDR3 bases: TGTGCCAGCAGCCATGGGGCGCATGAGCAGTACTTC. Amino acid sequence: CASSHGAHEQYF. The complete variable domain, with remaining parts taken from reference TRBV28 and TRBJ2-7, reads DVKVTQSSRYLVKRTGEKVFLECVQDMDHENMFWYRQDPGLGLRLIYFSYDVKMKEKGDIPEGYSVSREKKERFSLILESASTNQTSMYLCASSHGAHEQYFGPGTRLTVT.

CDR3 in amino acids: CASSRQGGTSGPYEQYF. As DNA, the CDR3 is TGTGCCAGCTCGAGACAGGGCGGGACTAGCGGCCCCTACGAGCAGTACTTC. The chain uses TRBV9 and TRBJ2-7; 11 nucleotides align to TRBD2. Trimming took 7 bases from V and 2 from J; bases not matched to a gene: 14. Germline lookup yields CDR1 SGDLS and CDR2 YYNGEE. The CDR3 sequence is 17 residues long. The full variable domain, in which reference TRBV9 and TRBJ2-7 provide the parts outside the CDR3, is DSGVTQTPKHLITATGQRVTLRCSPRSGDLSVYWYQQSLDQGLQFLIQYYNGEERAKGNILERFSAQQFPDLHSELNLSSLELGDSALYFCASSRQGGTSGPYEQYFGPGTRLTVT.

The chain links TRBV9 to TRBJ2-1; 7 bases match TRBD1. V shed 3 bases, J shed 0 bases, and the junction held 9 bases outside the gene matches. The germline V gene has CDR1 SGDLS and CDR2 YYNGEE. This CDR3 spans 17 amino acids. The CDR3 sequence is CASSGSLRGSSYNEQFF. The CDR3 nucleotides read TGTGCCAGCAGCGGATCCCTCAGGGGGAGCTCCTACAATGAGCAGTTCTTC.

V and J are TRBV9 and TRBJ2-7, with 8 positions matching TRBD1. The V gene's germline CDR1 is SGDLS and CDR2 YYNGEE. The CDR3 loop spans 14 amino acids. The J segment lost 6 bases and the V segment lost 3 bases, leaving 8 bases of the junction unmatched. CDR3 protein: CASSAMTGVGEQYF. In DNA, the CDR3 is TGTGCCAGCAGCGCTATGACAGGGGTCGGCGAGCAGTACTTC.

With respect to this clone: The sample has other DNA sequences that encode this CDR3 too. The chain combines TRBV6-4 with TRBJ2-3, with TRBD2 identical over 8 bases. Unmatched junction bases numbered 1, after V lost 5 bases and J lost 0 bases. The V gene's germline CDR1 is MRHNA and CDR2 SNTAGT. CDR3 length: 14 residues. The CDR3 spells CASSPSGSTDTQYF. For the CDR3, the DNA is TGTGCCAGCAGTCCTAGCGGGAGCACAGATACGCAGTATTTT.

This rearrangement joins TRBV5-1 to TRBJ1-1; D is ambiguous. The CDR3 runs to 15 residues. CDR1 and CDR2 from the germline V gene are SGHRS and YFSETQ. V was trimmed by 4 bases and J by 3 bases, leaving 16 bases between them. This CDR3 is CASSPSVRVDTEAFF. DNA for the CDR3: TGCGCCAGCAGCCCATCTGTGAGGGTGGACACTGAAGCTTTCTTT.

The chain links TRBV28 to TRBJ1-1; D not resolved. The V end lost 4 bases, the J end lost 4 bases, and 19 bases lay between the germline ends. Germline V gene data show CDR1 as MDHEN and CDR2 as SYDVKM. The CDR3 loop spans 16 amino acids. This chain's CDR3 is CASSSTLGTGGTEAFF. CDR3 coding DNA: TGTGCCAGCAGTTCCACATTGGGAACCGGAGGCACTGAAGCTTTCTTT.

The CDR3 spells CASSSGQGKETQYF. The CDR3 nucleotides read TGTGCCAGCAGCTCGGGACAGGGGAAGGAGACCCAGTACTTC. The J gene is TRBJ2-5, the V gene TRBV7-8, with TRBD1 matching over 10 bases. The CDR3 spans 14 residues. Germline loops: CDR1 SGHVS, CDR2 FQNEAQ. V lost 4 bases and J lost 5; bases outside the gene matches: 4.

The chain joins TRBV4-2 to TRBJ2-7; 9 positions match TRBD2. Germline CDR1 and CDR2: LGHNA and YNFKEQ. The ends lost 1 base at V and 6 bases at J; junction bases unmatched: 10. This CDR3 spans 16 amino acids. In nucleotides, the CDR3 is TGTGCCAGCAGCCAAGTAGGGGCGGGAGGGCTTGGCGAGCAGTACTTC. This codes for CASSQVGAGGLGEQYF.